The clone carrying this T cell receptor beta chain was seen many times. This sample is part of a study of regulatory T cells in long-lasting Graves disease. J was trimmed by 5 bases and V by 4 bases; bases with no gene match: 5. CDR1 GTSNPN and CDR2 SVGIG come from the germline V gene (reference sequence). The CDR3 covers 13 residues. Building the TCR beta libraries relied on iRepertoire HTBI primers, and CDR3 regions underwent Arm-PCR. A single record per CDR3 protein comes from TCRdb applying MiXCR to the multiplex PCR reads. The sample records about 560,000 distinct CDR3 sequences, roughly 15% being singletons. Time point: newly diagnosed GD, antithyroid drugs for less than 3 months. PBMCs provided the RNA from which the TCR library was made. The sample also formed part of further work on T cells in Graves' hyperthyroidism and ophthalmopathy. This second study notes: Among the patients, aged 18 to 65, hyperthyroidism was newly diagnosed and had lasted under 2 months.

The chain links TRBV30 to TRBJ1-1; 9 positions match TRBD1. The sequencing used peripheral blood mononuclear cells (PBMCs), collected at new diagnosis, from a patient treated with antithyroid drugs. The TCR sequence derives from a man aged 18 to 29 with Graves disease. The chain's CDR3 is CAWMGQGFTEAFF. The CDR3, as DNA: TGTGCCTGGATGGGACAGGGTTTTACTGAAGCTTTCTTT.